Included here is one TCR beta chain sequence, with context. Its antigen is not identified. This sample was included in a study of persistence of HIV-infected CD4 T cells. Overall study context: The sample holds CD4+ T cells responsive to CMV or HIV-1 Gag. Points from the study as a whole: TCRbeta richness was lower in CMV- and Gag-responding cells than in anti-CD3/anti-CD28-responding cells.

The immunoSEQ assay was version 4, run in survey mode. The data were produced by immunoSEQ multiplex PCR, yet TCRdb's version contains in-frame clones alone and is incomplete. The table has tens of thousands of clones, roughly 77% seen once. Trimming cost V 1 base and J 3 bases, with 7 bases left between them. CDR3 length equals 14 residues. Germline CDR1 and CDR2: SEHNR and FQNEAQ (reference sequence). The stimulus was an HIV-1 Gag 15-mer peptide pool, about 1 ug/peptide/mL. Sorted nonresponding memory CD4+ T cells were CD40L-negative, CD69-negative, CD45RO-high. Suppressive ART was started during chronic HIV-1 infection in these adults. Before stimulation, PBMCs underwent CD8+ T cell depletion.

The source is an adult man with HIV who was CMV-seropositive. The sequencing here drew on CD4+ T cells sorted from PBMCs after roughly 20-hour stimulation, taken from a patient who received antiretroviral therapy. This chain uses TRBV7-9 with TRBJ1-3; D is possibly TRBD1 (5 bases). The DNA for the CDR3 is TGTGCCAGCAGCTTAGAAAGGGGTGGAAACACCATATATTTT. Translating gives CASSLERGGNTIYF.